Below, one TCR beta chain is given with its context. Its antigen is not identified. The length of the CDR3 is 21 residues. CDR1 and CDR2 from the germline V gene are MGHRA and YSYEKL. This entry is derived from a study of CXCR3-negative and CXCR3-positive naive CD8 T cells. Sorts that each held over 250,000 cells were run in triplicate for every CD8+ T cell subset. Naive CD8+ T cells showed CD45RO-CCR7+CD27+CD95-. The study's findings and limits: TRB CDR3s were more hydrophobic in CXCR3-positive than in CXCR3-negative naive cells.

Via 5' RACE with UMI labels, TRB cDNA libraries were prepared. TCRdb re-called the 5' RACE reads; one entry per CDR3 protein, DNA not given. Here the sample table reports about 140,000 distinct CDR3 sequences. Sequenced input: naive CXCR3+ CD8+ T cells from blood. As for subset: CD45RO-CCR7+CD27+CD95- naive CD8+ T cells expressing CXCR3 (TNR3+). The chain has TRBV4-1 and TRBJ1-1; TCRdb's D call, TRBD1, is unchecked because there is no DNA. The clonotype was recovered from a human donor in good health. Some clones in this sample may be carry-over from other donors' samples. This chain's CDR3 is CASSQGSQGDISSPMNTEAFF.